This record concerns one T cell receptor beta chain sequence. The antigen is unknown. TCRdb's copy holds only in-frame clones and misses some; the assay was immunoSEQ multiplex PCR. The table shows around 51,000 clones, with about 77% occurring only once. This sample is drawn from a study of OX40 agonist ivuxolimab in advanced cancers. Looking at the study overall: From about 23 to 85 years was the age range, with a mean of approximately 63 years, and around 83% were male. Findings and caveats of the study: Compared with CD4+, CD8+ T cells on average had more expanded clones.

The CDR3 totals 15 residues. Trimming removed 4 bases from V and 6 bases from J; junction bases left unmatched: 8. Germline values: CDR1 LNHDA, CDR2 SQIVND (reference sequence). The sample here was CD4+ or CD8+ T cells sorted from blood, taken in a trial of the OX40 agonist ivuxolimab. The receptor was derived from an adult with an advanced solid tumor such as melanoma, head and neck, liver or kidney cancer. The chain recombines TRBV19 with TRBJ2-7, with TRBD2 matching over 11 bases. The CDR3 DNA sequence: TGTGCCAGTAGTACCATAGCGGGAGGGCTGGGCGAGCAGTACTTC. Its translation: CASSTIAGGLGEQYF. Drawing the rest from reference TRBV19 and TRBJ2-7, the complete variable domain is DGGITQSPKYLFRKEGQNVTLSCEQNLNHDAMYWYRQDPGQGLRLIYYSQIVNDFQKGDIAEGYSVSREKKESFPLTVTSAQKNPTAFYLCASSTIAGGLGEQYFGPGTRLTVT.